The clone carrying this T cell receptor (beta chain) was detected a few times. What it binds is unknown. A single record per CDR3 protein comes from TCRdb applying MiXCR to the RT-PCR reads. In the table there are 500,000 to 700,000 distinct CDR3 sequences, around a quarter of which are singletons. This record comes from a study of response to subunit inactivated influenza vaccine. Study-wide points: A suggestion made by the authors is that each seasonal influenza vaccination recruits few new T cells.

Germline values: CDR1 SGHVS, CDR2 FQNEAQ. The CDR3 sequence is 14 residues long. Deletions cut 2 bases from V and 5 bases from J, with 12 bases between. This same sample was also taken into another study, of T cells expressing NK-cell markers. That work adds: Template switching by 5'RACE with UMIs generated the TCR beta cDNA. Seven of the eight sequenced donors were classified as HCMV-seropositive, and one was classified as seronegative. Sorting was restricted to alpha-beta TCR T cells by an anti-gamma-delta TCR antibody in several experiments.

Sequenced material: CD4+ T cells sorted from PBMCs, taken approximately 12 days after vaccination. This TCR came from a man aged 45-65 years who received an inactivated influenza vaccine. The genes are TRBV7-8 and TRBJ2-5; D gene ambiguous. The CDR3 protein is CASSLYRSSETQYF. In DNA form, the CDR3 reads TGTGCCAGCAGCTTATATAGAAGTTCGGAGACCCAGTACTTC.